This T cell receptor beta chain comes out of a study of CD4 T cells in relation to SARS-CoV-2 and coronaviruses (dated by TCRdb to the early 2020s). Study-level background: Shared crossreactive spike epitopes were mapped to their HLA restriction using patient-derived lymphoblastoid cell lines. The study assessed, at the TCR clonotype level, memory CD4+ T cell crossreactivity between SARS-CoV-2 and common cold coronavirus spike proteins. The Adaptive Biotechnologies TCR-sequencing kit was used for samples from a few pre-COVID donors and for the naive versus memory experiments, whereas the other data were Illumina-based. A different, Illumina-based TCR-beta assay was used to sequence expansion assays from other donors in the study.

Uncultured naive and memory CD4+ T cell DNA received deep-resolution immunoSEQ TCR-beta sequencing. The original pipeline was this. Preprocessing removed nonproductive sequences and CDR3s not starting with C, not ending with F or W, or shorter than 7 amino acids. Cultured and uncultured naive and memory CD4+ repertoires were searched for previously identified spike- and CEF-reactive CDR3s. Pairwise Levenshtein distance, computed with the stringdist R package after three terminal residues were trimmed from each end, was used as the measure of CDR3 homology. The clones in this table, taken by TCRdb from immuneACCESS, are in-frame only. Not every clone is retained; where verified, under half of the shortfall comes from an unresolved V gene, and the cause of the rest is unknown. The DNA was the basis for D and trimming; V, J and clone size are from that table. This sample is represented by approximately 70,000 clones; 85% to 95% of them were singletons. The ten largest account for around 0.21% of the sample.

Spanning cysteine to phenylalanine, the CDR3 consists of 13 amino acids. Only the CDR3 portion is preserved as DNA: 39 bases, with reading frame beginning at the first base. From a lookup of the germline V gene (reference sequence), CDR1 and CDR2 are GTSNPN and SVGIG. The V end loses 2 bases and the J end loses 12 bases, and a stretch of 14 bases separates them. As regards this clone: The target of this receptor is not known. No per-base quality is available; no much larger clone lies one base away.

The investigation overall reported the following: Sequencing of naive versus memory cells indicated that the assay detects memory recall responses, not primary responses primed during culture. Compared with monoreactive clones, crossreactive clones had significantly weaker SARS-CoV-2-driven expansion, a result consistent with antigenic imprinting. Since the crossreactivity analysis centred on spike protein, crossreactivity against other viral proteins was not assessed. In approximately 65% of donors, memory CD4+ clonotypes turned up that crossrecognized SARS-CoV-2 and at least one common cold coronavirus spike. Small numbers of patients and of tested TCRs were a limitation of the study. Pre-pandemic and post-infection samples were not both contributed by any donor, so tracing of the source of pre-existing responses was limited.

CD4+ T cells from unexposed donors were collected before the COVID-19 pandemic (2011-2018). Naive and memory CD4+ T cells were separated from cryopreserved PBMCs by first enriching for CD4 and then performing EasySep naive CD4+ T cell enrichment. Leukapheresis product for the unexposed donors was bought commercially. PBMCs were isolated from leukapheresis product or whole blood by Ficoll-Paque PLUS gradient centrifugation. PBMCs were either cryopreserved at -140 degrees C or used fresh in the expansion assay. The QIAamp Micro DNA Kit was used to extract genomic DNA from the CD4+ T cells. Sequenced sample: naive CD4+ T cells from PBMCs. This specimen's cell subset or site label, per the study, means: naive CD4+ T cells isolated by negative enrichment. The chain couples TRBV30 to TRBJ1-6; TRBD1 might be the D gene, on 5 matching bases. This sequence originates from a human donor in good health. The DNA sequence reads TGTGCCTGGAGTCGAGCCATGCAGGGACCCCTCCACTTT. Its amino acids are CAWSRAMQGPLHF.